This TCR beta chain comes out of a study of T cells in Graves' hyperthyroidism and ophthalmopathy. Findings and caveats of the study: Most expanded thyroid clonotypes above 0.001 recurred in blood.

In this sample, this clonotype turned up many times. Its target is not known. PBMCs were derived from 10 ml fresh peripheral blood. The investigators amplified TCR beta CDR3 regions from RNA transcripts. HTBI primers drove first-round RT-PCR of the TCR CDR3. TCRdb re-derived calls from the multiplex PCR reads in MiXCR, one entry per CDR3 protein. Of a few hundred thousand distinct CDR3 sequences detected, 15% to 18% appear once; the ten largest clones hold around 7.5%. The germline V gene encodes CDR1 SNHLY and CDR2 FYNNEI. There are 15 residues in the CDR3. The ends were cut back, 6 bases at V and 2 bases at J, with 16 bases in the middle.

The chain links TRBV2 to TRBJ1-2; tentatively, D is TRBD1 (6 bases). Source material: blood. The TCR was taken from a woman aged 25 to 39 with Graves' hyperthyroidism. CDR3 in amino acids: CASSRSGTLNYGYTF. The CDR3, as DNA: TGTGCCAGCAGCCGTTCCGGGACACTGAACTATGGCTACACCTTC.